The source of this TCR beta chain is a study of T cells after somatic rescue of genetic block. Sequencing used immunoSEQ multiplex PCR; TCRdb keeps in-frame clones, though not all of them. The sample consists of roughly 14,000 clones, 72% of them appearing once. This clone was detected a few times. This CDR3 has 12 residues. With V trimmed by 8 bases and J by 4 bases, 5 bases remained unmatched. CDR1 is SQVTM and CDR2 is ANQGSEA in the germline V gene. The clonotype comes from a boy aged 10-17 years. The chain has TRBV29-1 and TRBJ2-1; TRBD1 matches 7 bases. Sequencing input: peripheral blood mononuclear cells (PBMCs). CDR3 sequence reads: CSFYRGYNEQFF. The CDR3 nucleotides are TGCAGCTTCTACAGGGGTTACAATGAGCAGTTCTTC.